The entry that follows covers one TCR beta chain sequence. Only a few counts were recorded for this clone. Its recognized antigen is unknown. There are no base qualities to consult, and no much larger clone falls within one base. The time point label for this specimen denotes: cycle 4 day 1 (C4D1), after less than 7 weeks of nivolumab. Every trial patient had relapsed following autologous stem cell transplantation, and prior brentuximab vedotin exposure was what differed among cohorts A, B and C. The trial cohort was composed of about 60 patients with relapsed/refractory classical Hodgkin lymphoma, for whom complete response, partial response or progressive disease was recorded as best overall response. Trial patients were treated with single-agent nivolumab in the multi-cohort phase II CheckMate 205 trial. An independent review committee assessed best overall response by applying the 2007 International Working Group response criteria. Trial PBMCs were obtained immediately prior to nivolumab initiation (C1D1) and on therapy at cycle 2 day 1 and cycle 4 day 1. Peripheral blood was collected in 8 mL Vacutainer Cell Preparation Tubes, from which PBMCs were isolated by centrifugation and then cryopreserved.

A distance of 10 bases separates the germline ends of V and J, which lose 5 bases and 0 bases respectively. According to the germline V gene (reference sequence), CDR1 reads LNHDA and CDR2 reads SQIVND. CDR3 length: 14 amino acids, cysteine to phenylalanine. The read is trimmed to its CDR3 DNA, 42 bases read in frame from base 1. The data were obtained in a study of PD-1 blockade in classical Hodgkin lymphoma (TCRdb year 2020). Describing the broader study: Nivolumab dosing was 3 mg/kg intravenously every 2 weeks, continuing until either disease progression or unacceptable toxicity. A peripheral blood immune signature of response to PD-1 blockade in classical Hodgkin lymphoma was defined using TCR beta sequencing and CyTOF. The paper's findings and limits, for the study overall: A significant rise by C4D1 was seen in CD4+ but not CD8+ TCR diversity (p=0.0027 vs p=0.16), with the rise being most apparent in complete responders (p=0.02). Trial patients achieving complete response had baseline diversity similar to newly diagnosed patients, whereas partial responders and progressors had significantly lower diversity. Baseline TCR diversity was reported to be lower in newly diagnosed patients than in healthy donors, and even lower in relapsed/refractory patients. The study was limited to a single clinical trial cohort, and causes of repertoire differences, possibly disease activity or prior therapy, remained undefined. Diversity was lower in patients who began nivolumab less than 1 year after ASCT, so these patients were left out of later analyses to avoid confounding by immune reconstitution.

Genomic DNA was isolated using the Qiagen DNeasy kit from unsorted PBMCs as well as from negatively selected CD4+ and CD8+ fractions. Using primers that anneal to V and J segments, immunoSEQ multiplex PCR amplified the TCR beta CDR3 regions. Amplification bias was minimized using a synthetic immune receptor repertoire, and residual bias was removed computationally after sequencing. As for the authors' bioinformatics: Custom Python scripts were used to quantify repertoire diversity as the Shannon entropy index. Unsorted, CD4+ and CD8+ repertoires were examined separately, except in combined analyses, for which CD4+ and CD8+ sequences were merged in silico. A clone was considered expanded if an increase in frequency of at least 2-fold after treatment relative to C1D1 was found, and a pseudocount of 0.5 was applied to clones undetected at baseline. Clones with 0 or 1 copy at C1D1 were defined as singleton clones, while clones with 2 or more copies were defined as non-singleton clones. By matching protein sequences in sorted samples from the same patient, clones expanded in unsorted samples were annotated as CD4+, CD8+ or unknown. Wilcoxon tests on paired samples were used to test diversity changes from C1D1 to C4D1. TCRdb obtained this table from immuneACCESS and retained in-frame rearrangements with V and J assigned. These tables miss some clones; where compared with another copy, unresolved V genes account for less than half of the shortfall, and the remainder is unexplained. V, J and clone size reflect that table, while D and trimming were determined from the DNA. Within this sample are approximately 90,000 clones, with 83% of them counted one time only. The ten largest clones represent over 15% of the sample.

The TCR comes from a human donor with classical Hodgkin lymphoma. The sequenced sample was peripheral blood mononuclear cells (PBMCs), obtained before the fourth cycle of nivolumab. The rearrangement combines TRBV19 with TRBJ1-2, with a weak D call of TRBD1 (5 bases match). Read as DNA, the sequence is TGTGCCAGTAGTTCAGGGCAGGCTAACTATGGCTACACCTTC. Protein translation: CASSSGQANYGYTF.